Listed here is a single T cell receptor (beta chain). There is no known antigen for this receptor. It has no much larger one-base neighbor in the sample; base qualities were not kept. This sample was included in a study of blood T cell repertoires in COVID-19 (dated by TCRdb to 2020 to 2021). As for the study more broadly: Samples covering the acute and convalescent phases of COVID-19 were provided by collaborators in the United States, Italy and Spain. The material from the prospective study consisted of cDNA or gDNA derived from T cells, B-cell-depleted T cells, or PBMCs. Subjects who had been exposed to COVID-19, were actively infected with it, or had recovered from it provided the deeply sampled blood TCRbeta repertoires that made up the dataset. A freely available public database, intended as a resource for researchers studying the immune response to SARS-CoV-2, is where the repertoires were released. Samples were obtained from the ongoing ImmuneRACE study (first 160 participants) and from roughly 1,300 subjects provided by 6 global collaborators. Nearly every sample came with metadata listing a de-identified subject ID, COVID-19 status, age in years and sex. Where available, HLA class I and class II types were taken from metadata supplied by the sample provider and were not determined by assay-based typing.

The full study reports these points: The amount of clinical and demographic metadata varied by source and participant and was provided uncurated.

Looking up the germline V gene (reference sequence) yields CDR1 SEHNR and CDR2 FQNEAQ. The CDR3, cysteine through phenylalanine, is 11 amino acids long. The kept DNA is CDR3 alone, 33 bases in frame from the first base. The junction shows trimming of 4 bases on V and 3 bases on J, plus 4 bases between the germline ends. Whole blood was collected in K2EDTA tubes by collaborating institutions according to the institutions' own protocols. For TCRbeta analysis, collaborators shipped samples as frozen whole blood, isolated PBMCs, or DNA extracted from either of those sample types. TCRbeta CDR3 regions were amplified from genomic DNA by means of the immunoSEQ Assay, a bias-controlled multiplex PCR. The paper's processing steps were these. Within the assay, amplification of reference gene primers was used to estimate how many nucleated cells each sample contained. To quantify the absolute abundance of each unique TCRbeta CDR3 rearrangement, sequence reads were collapsed and filtered. For each sample, productive Simpson clonality was calculated as the square root of Simpson's diversity index across productive rearrangements. Held by TCRdb, this immuneACCESS table contains in-frame sequences only and omits some clones. Under half of the omission traces to an unresolved V gene where checked; the cause of the rest is unknown. Clonal size and the V and J genes are those of that table, whereas D and trimming came from the DNA. For this sample there are roughly 250,000 clones; 65% to 90% appear just once. The ten largest clones add up to 4% to 6% of the sample.

The sequencing input was peripheral blood. Recombination linked TRBV7-9 to TRBJ2-7; the D gene remains uncertain. The receptor comes from a woman of 80 years or more with active or convalescent COVID-19. Here the CDR3 is given as CASSSYYEQYF. The nucleotides are TGTGCCAGCAGCTCGTACTACGAGCAGTACTTC.